This TCR beta chain originates from a study of regulatory T cells in long-lasting Graves disease. Construction of the TCR beta libraries employed iRepertoire HTBI primers in conjunction with Arm-PCR of CDR3 regions. Authors' data handling: Sample data revealed fewer than 70 TRBV and about 15 TRBJ segments. Each CDR3 protein gets one entry after TCRdb re-called the multiplex PCR reads with MiXCR. TCRdb's processing, not the authors', yielded these V and J calls. The top ten clones hold about 25% of a sample with about 420,000 distinct CDR3 sequences, about 15% of them seen once. This clonotype was counted at least ten times. One end of the junction varies from germline; a read error may be responsible. The time point denotes: newly diagnosed GD, antithyroid drugs for less than 3 months. After RNA was extracted from PBMCs, the TCR library was made from it. Germline V gene sequence: CDR1 LGHDT, CDR2 YNNKEL (reference sequence). This CDR3 spans 17 amino acids.

The same sample was also studied in work on T cells in Graves' hyperthyroidism and ophthalmopathy. That paper notes: HTBI primers were used for first-round RT-PCR of the TCR CDR3. Ophthalmopathy was distinguished from stable hyperthyroidism by 13 V-J signatures.

The clonotype originates from a woman aged 18-35 years with Graves disease. Sequencing was performed on peripheral blood mononuclear cells (PBMCs), taken at new diagnosis, from a patient treated with antithyroid drugs. V is TRBV3-1 and J is TRBJ2-1, with 8 bases aligning to TRBD2. CDR3 loop: CASSQDPSGSSYNEQFF. In nucleotides, the CDR3 is TGCGCCAGCAGCCAAGATCCGAGCGGGAGCTCCTACAATGAGCAGTTCTTC.